This T cell receptor (beta chain) is from a study of blood T cell repertoires in COVID-19 (TCRdb year 2020). At the level of the whole study: Samples covering the acute and convalescent phases of COVID-19 were provided by collaborators in the United States, Italy and Spain. Nearly every sample came with metadata listing a de-identified subject ID, COVID-19 status, age in years and sex. Deeply sampled blood TCRbeta repertoires from subjects exposed to, actively infected with, or recovered from COVID-19 were included in the dataset. The prospective study material was composed of cDNA or gDNA derived from T cells, B-cell-depleted T cells, or PBMCs. The samples were drawn from two sources: the first 160 participants of the ongoing ImmuneRACE study, and fewer than 1,500 subjects contributed by 6 global collaborators. HLA class I and class II types, where available, came from metadata supplied by the sample provider rather than from assay-based typing. A freely available public database, intended as a resource for researchers studying the immune response to SARS-CoV-2, is where the repertoires were released.

Whole blood was collected in K2EDTA tubes by collaborating institutions according to the institutions' own protocols. Collaborator samples were shipped for TCRbeta analysis as frozen whole blood, isolated PBMCs, or DNA extracted from either sample type. Overall results and qualifications from the work: Clinical and demographic metadata were provided uncurated, with the amount varying by source and participant.

Note on this clone: It lacks a known antigen. No qualities accompany the bases; no much larger clone lies one base away.

The immunoSEQ Assay, a bias-controlled multiplex PCR, was used to amplify TCRbeta CDR3 regions from genomic DNA. On the study's bioinformatics: The number of nucleated cells in each sample was estimated by amplification of reference gene primers within the assay. To quantify the absolute abundance of each unique TCRbeta CDR3 rearrangement, sequence reads were collapsed and filtered. For each sample, productive Simpson clonality was calculated by taking the square root of Simpson's diversity index across productive rearrangements. The table comes from immuneACCESS by way of TCRdb, which keeps in-frame sequences with V and J called. Part of the clones is missing from these tables; in studies checked, under half for an unresolved V gene and the rest for unknown reasons. V and J calls and clone size come straight from that table; D and trimming were deduced from the DNA. The sample data list 25,000 to 30,000 clones, and about 90% of these were observed just once. In total, the top ten clones hold 2.5% to 3.5% of the sample.

From a lookup of the germline V gene (reference sequence), CDR1 and CDR2 are LGHDT and YNNKEL. The CDR3 numbers 16 residues from cysteine through phenylalanine. Only the CDR3 region is kept as DNA, spanning 48 bases read in frame from base 1. Trimming accounts for 5 bases at V and 3 bases at J, while the number of junction bases matched to no gene is 7. The chain is assembled from TRBV3-1 (or the pseudogene TRBV3-2) and TRBJ2-6; the central 7 bases match TRBD1. Source material: peripheral blood. The sequence was obtained from a human donor in a cohort sampled during active COVID-19. This receptor carries the CDR3 CASSLGQSFGANVLTF. DNA sequence: TGTGCCAGCAGCTTGGGACAGTCTTTTGGGGCCAACGTCCTGACTTTC.